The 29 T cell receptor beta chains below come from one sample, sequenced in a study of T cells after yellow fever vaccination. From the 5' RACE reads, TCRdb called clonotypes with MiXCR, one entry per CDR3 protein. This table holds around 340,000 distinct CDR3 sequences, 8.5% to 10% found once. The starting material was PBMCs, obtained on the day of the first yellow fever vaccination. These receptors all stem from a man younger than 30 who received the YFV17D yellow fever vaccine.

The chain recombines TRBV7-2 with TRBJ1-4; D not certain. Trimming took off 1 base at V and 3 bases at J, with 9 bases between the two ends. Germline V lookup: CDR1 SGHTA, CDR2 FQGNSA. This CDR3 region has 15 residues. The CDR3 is CASSLVGQSNEKLFF. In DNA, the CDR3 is TGTGCCAGCAGCTTAGTCGGGCAGTCTAATGAAAAACTGTTTTTT.

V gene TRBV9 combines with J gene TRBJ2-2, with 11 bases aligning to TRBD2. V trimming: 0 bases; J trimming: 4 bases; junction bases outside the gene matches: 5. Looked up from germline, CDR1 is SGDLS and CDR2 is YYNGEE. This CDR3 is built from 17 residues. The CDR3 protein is CASSVGASGGTTGELFF. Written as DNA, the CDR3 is TGTGCCAGCAGCGTAGGGGCTAGCGGGGGGACCACCGGGGAGCTGTTTTTT. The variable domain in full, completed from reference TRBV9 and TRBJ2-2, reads DSGVTQTPKHLITATGQRVTLRCSPRSGDLSVYWYQQSLDQGLQFLIQYYNGEERAKGNILERFSAQQFPDLHSELNLSSLELGDSALYFCASSVGASGGTTGELFFGEGSRLTVL.

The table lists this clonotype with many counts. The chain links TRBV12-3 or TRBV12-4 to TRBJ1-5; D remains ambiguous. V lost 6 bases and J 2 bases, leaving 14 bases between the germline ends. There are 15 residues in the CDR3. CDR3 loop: CASSLSGRGNQPQHF. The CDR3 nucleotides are TGTGCCAGCAGCCTGTCGGGGAGGGGCAATCAGCCCCAGCATTTT.

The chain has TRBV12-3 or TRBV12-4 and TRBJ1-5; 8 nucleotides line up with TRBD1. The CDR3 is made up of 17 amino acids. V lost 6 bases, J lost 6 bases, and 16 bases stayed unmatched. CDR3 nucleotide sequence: TGTGCCAGCAGCAAGACCAGACAGGGGCTAGCGGTTCAGCCCCAGCATTTT. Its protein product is CASSKTRQGLAVQPQHF.

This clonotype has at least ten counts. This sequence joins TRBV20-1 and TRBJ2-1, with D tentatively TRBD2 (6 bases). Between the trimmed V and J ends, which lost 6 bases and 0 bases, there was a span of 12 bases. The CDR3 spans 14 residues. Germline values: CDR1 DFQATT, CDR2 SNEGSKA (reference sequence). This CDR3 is CSASTSNSYNEQFF. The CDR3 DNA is TGCAGTGCCAGCACTAGCAACTCCTACAATGAGCAGTTCTTC.

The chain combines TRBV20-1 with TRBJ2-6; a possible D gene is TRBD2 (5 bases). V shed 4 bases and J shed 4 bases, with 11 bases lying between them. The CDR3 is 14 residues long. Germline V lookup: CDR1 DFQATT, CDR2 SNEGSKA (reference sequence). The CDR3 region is CSATRGPGANVLTF. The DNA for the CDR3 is TGCAGTGCTACTCGGGGTCCCGGGGCCAACGTCCTGACTTTC.

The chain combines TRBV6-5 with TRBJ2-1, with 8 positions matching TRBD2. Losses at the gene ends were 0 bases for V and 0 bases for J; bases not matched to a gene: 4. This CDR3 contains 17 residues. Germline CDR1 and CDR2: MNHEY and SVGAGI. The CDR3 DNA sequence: TGTGCCAGCAGTTACTCCGGGGGGGTTCACTCCTACAATGAGCAGTTCTTC. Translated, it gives CASSYSGGVHSYNEQFF.

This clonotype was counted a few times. The CDR3 region is CASSLALAGANTGELFF. For the CDR3, the DNA is TGTGCCAGCAGTTTAGCGCTAGCGGGGGCGAACACCGGGGAGCTGTTTTTT. V is TRBV12-3 or TRBV12-4 and J is TRBJ2-2; 10 nucleotides align to TRBD2. The ends lost 0 bases at V and 0 bases at J; junction bases unmatched: 1. The CDR3 length is 17 residues.

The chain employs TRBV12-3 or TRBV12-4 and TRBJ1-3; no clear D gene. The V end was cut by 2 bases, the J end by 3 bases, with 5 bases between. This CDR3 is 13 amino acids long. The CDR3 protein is CASSLMGGNTIYF. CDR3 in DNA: TGTGCCAGCAGTTTAATGGGTGGAAACACCATATATTTT.

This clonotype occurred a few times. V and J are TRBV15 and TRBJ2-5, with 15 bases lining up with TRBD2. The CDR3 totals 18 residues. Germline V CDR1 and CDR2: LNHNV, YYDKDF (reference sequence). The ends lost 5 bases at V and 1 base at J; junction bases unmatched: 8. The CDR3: CATSAGTSGGTSQETQYF. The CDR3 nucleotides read TGTGCCACCAGCGCCGGGACTAGCGGGGGGACCTCCCAAGAGACCCAGTACTTC.

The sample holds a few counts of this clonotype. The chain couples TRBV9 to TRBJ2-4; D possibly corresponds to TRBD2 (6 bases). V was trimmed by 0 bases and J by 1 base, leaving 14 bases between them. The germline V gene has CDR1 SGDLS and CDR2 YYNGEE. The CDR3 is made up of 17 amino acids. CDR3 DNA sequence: TGTGCCAGCAGCGTAGATGGGGGGATGAATGCCAAAAACATTCAGTACTTC. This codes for CASSVDGGMNAKNIQYF.

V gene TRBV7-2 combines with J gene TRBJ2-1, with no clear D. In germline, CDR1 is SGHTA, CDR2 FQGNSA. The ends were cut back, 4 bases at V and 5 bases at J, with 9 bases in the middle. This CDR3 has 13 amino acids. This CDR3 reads CASSSEPNNEQFF. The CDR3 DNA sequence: TGTGCCAGCAGCTCGGAGCCCAACAATGAGCAGTTCTTC.

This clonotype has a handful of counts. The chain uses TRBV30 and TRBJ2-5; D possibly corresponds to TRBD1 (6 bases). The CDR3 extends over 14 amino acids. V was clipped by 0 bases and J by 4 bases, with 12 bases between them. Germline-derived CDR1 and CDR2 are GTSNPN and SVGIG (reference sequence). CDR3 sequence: CAWSVGVGGETQYF. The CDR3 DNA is TGTGCCTGGAGTGTAGGGGTAGGGGGAGAGACCCAGTACTTC.

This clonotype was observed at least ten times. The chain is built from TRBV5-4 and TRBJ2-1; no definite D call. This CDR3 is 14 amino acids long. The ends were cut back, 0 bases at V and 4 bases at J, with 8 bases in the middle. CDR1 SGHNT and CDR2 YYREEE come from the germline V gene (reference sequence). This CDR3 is CASSLEGAYNEQFF. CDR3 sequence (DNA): TGTGCCAGCAGCTTGGAGGGCGCGTACAATGAGCAGTTCTTC.

The CDR3 protein is CASSFHRGIGEAFF. The CDR3 coding sequence is TGCGCCAGCAGCTTTCACAGGGGGATAGGTGAAGCTTTCTTT. The rearrangement links TRBV5-1 to TRBJ1-1; 8 bases match TRBD1. The junction had 7 bases not matched to a gene; V was cut back by 2 bases and J by 7 bases. Looked up from germline, CDR1 is SGHRS and CDR2 is YFSETQ. The CDR3 is made up of 14 amino acids.

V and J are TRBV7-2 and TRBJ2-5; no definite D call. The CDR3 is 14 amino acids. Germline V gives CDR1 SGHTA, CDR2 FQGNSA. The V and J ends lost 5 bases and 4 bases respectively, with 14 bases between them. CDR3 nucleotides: TGTGCCAGCAGCCCCCTAGAGGTGGTAGAGACCCAGTACTTC. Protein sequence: CASSPLEVVETQYF.

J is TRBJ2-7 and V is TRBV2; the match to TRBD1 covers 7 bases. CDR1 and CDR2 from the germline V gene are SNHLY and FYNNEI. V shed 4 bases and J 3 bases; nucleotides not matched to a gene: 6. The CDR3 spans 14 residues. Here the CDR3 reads CASSVKGANYEQYV. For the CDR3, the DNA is TGTGCCAGCAGTGTAAAGGGGGCTAACTACGAGCAGTACGTC.

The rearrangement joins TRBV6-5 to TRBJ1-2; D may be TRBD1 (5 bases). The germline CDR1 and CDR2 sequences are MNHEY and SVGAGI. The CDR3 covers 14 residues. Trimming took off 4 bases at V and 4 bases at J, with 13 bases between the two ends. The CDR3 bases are TGTGCCAGCAGTTCCCACCTGGGACTCTATGGCTACACCTTC. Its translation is CASSSHLGLYGYTF.

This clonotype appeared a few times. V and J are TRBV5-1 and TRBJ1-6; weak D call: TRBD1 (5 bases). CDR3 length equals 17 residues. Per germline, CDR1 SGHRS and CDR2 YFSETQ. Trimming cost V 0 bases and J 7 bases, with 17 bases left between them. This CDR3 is CASSLVPAQELNSPLHF. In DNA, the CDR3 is TGCGCCAGCAGCTTGGTCCCCGCACAGGAGTTAAATTCACCCCTCCACTTT.

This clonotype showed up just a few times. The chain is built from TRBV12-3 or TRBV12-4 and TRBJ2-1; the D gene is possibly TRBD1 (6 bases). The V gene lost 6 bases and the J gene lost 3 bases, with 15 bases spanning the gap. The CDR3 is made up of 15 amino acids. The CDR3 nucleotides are TGTGCCAGCAGGAAAGAGGGGGTCCTCTACAATGAGCAGTTCTTC. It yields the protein CASRKEGVLYNEQFF.

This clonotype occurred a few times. DNA of the CDR3: TGTGCCAGCAGCTTAGTGGCGGGGCGGCCATTCAATGAGCAGTTCTTC. Its protein product is CASSLVAGRPFNEQFF. The V gene is TRBV7-6, the J gene TRBJ2-1; D perhaps matches TRBD2 (6 bases). This CDR3 is built from 16 residues. Trimming left V 1 base short and J 6 bases short, with 16 bases between. CDR1 is SGHVS, CDR2 FNYEAQ, per germline.

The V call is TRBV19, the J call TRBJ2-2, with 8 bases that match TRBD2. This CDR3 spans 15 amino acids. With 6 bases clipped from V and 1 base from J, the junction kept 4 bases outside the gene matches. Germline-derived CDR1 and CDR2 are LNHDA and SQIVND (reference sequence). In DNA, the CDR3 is TGTGCCAGTAGAAGTCTAGCGGGGAACACCGGGGAGCTGTTTTTT. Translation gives CASRSLAGNTGELFF.

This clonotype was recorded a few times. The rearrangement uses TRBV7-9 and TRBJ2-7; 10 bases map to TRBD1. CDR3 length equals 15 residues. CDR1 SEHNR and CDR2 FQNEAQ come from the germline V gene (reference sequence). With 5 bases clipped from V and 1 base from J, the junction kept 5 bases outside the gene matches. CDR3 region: CASSQGTGDSYEQYV. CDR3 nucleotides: TGTGCCAGCAGCCAGGGGACAGGGGATTCCTACGAGCAGTACGTC.

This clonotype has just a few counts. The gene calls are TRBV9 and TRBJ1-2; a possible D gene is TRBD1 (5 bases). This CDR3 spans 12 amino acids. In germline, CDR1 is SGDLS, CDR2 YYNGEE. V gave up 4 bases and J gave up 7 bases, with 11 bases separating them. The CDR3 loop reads CASSLLQGGYTF. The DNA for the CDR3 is TGTGCCAGCAGCCTACTTCAGGGTGGCTACACCTTC.

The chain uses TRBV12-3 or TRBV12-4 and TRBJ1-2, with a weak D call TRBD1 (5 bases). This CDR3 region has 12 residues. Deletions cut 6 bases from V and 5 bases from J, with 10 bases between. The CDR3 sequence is CASSTGRYGYTF. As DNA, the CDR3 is TGTGCCAGCAGCACGGGACGGTATGGCTACACCTTC.

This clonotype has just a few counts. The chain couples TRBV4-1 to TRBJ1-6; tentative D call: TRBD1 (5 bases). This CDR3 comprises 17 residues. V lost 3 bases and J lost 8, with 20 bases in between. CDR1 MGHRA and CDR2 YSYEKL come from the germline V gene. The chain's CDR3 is CASSHGEGTGRDSPLHF. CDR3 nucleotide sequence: TGCGCCAGCAGCCATGGGGAGGGGACCGGGAGGGATTCACCCCTCCACTTT.

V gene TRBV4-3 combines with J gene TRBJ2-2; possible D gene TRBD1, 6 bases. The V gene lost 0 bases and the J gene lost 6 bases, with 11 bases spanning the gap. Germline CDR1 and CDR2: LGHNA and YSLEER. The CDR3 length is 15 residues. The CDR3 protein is CASSQDSRGAGELFF. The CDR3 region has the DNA TGCGCCAGCAGCCAAGATTCCAGGGGCGCCGGGGAGCTGTTTTTT.

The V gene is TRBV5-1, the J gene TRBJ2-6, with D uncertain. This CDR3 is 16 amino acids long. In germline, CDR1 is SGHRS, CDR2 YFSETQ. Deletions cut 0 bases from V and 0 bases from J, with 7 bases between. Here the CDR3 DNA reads TGCGCCAGCAGCTTGGATGGGTACTCTGGGGCCAACGTCCTGACTTTC. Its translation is CASSLDGYSGANVLTF.

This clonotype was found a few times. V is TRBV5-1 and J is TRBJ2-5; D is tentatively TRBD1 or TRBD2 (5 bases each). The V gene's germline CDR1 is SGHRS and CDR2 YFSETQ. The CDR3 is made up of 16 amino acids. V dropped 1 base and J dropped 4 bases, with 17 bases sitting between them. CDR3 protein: CASSLNIRGLGETQYF. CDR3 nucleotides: TGCGCCAGCAGCTTGAATATTCGGGGCCTTGGAGAGACCCAGTACTTC.